This T cell receptor beta chain comes out of a study of early T cells in non-severe SARS-CoV-2 infection (dated by TCRdb to 2020 to 2022). Background on the whole study: TCR sequencing used bulk RNA from unsorted whole blood, so alpha and beta chains could not be paired.

The CDR3 holds 14 amino acids from the cysteine to the phenylalanine. Only CDR3 DNA remains: 42 bases, in frame from the first base. The trim is 3 bases for V and 4 bases for J, with a gap of 11 bases between the germline ends. Taken from the germline V gene, the CDR1 and CDR2 loops are SGHRS and YFSETQ. A case-control design nested within a healthcare worker cohort in London, UK, was used, with weekly nasopharyngeal swab PCR tests and blood sampling performed. Between 23 and 31 March 2020, the week of the UK lockdown, healthcare workers were enrolled and then followed up weekly for as long as 16 weeks. Library creation used 5' RACE. The data were produced on a NextSeq 500. The TCR library protocol attached unique molecular identifiers to individual cDNA molecules to correct for sequencing error and PCR bias. Both TCR alpha and beta chains were sequenced, and tight co-correlation was observed between alpha and beta sequence abundances in each sample. On the authors' methods: Decombinator V4 was used to perform V gene, J gene and CDR3 annotation of TCR sequences. TCRs were defined as expanded if a significant change between any two time points was detected under a Poisson model with p below 0.0001. TCR abundances were normalised to the total number of TCRs sequenced per sample and expressed as counts per million. MAIT TCRs were defined by TRAV1-2 paired with TRAJ12, TRAJ20 or TRAJ33, and iNKT TCRs by TRAV10 paired with TRAJ18. VDJdb, accessed 1 November 2021, was searched for CMV, EBV and SARS-CoV-2 annotated TCRs, with TCRs annotated for multiple antigens excluded. TCRdb reprocessed the public reads (quality trimming at Q25 with fastp, clone calling with MiXCR) and kept in-frame beta chains. Each CDR3 protein gets just one entry, which takes the most common genes and DNA from the rows behind it. TCRdb's processing, not the study's, gives the V and J calls here. Recorded for this sample are under 70,000 distinct CDR3 sequences; roughly 13% of them occurred a single time. The ten top clones hold about 9.7% of the sample.

As regards this clonotype: Its antigen is still unknown. There are no base qualities to consult, and no much larger clone falls within one base.

Findings and caveats that apply to the study as a whole: VDJdb matching was skewed toward anti-spike CD8 responses and likely underestimated virus-specific expansions by missing private and CD4 specificities.

The sequenced sample consisted of whole blood. The origin of this receptor is an adult who was a healthcare worker with PCR-confirmed SARS-CoV-2 infection or an uninfected control (not recorded which). The chain couples TRBV5-1 to TRBJ2-1; a confident D gene designation cannot be given. The CDR3 is CASSSGRVYNEQFF. The sequence in DNA is TGCGCCAGCAGCTCCGGACGGGTGTACAATGAGCAGTTCTTC.